The next 26 T cell receptor beta chains were all read from a single sample in a study of technical replicates of blood from a few donors. Some clones are missing from TCRdb's copy, which holds only in-frame ones; the method was immunoSEQ multiplex PCR. Here the sample spans roughly 79,000 clones, approximately 93% being singletons. Sequenced material: T cells isolated from PBMCs. These receptors were obtained from a human donor in good health.

The V call is TRBV2, the J call TRBJ1-5, with TRBD1 as a possible D gene (6 bases). The CDR3 is made up of 13 amino acids. From germline, CDR1 is SNHLY and CDR2 FYNNEI. With 8 bases removed from V and 3 bases from J, the gap between germline ends came to 11 bases. In DNA form, the CDR3 reads TGTGCCAGCTCCAGGGGAAACAATCAGCCCCAGCATTTT. It specifies CASSRGNNQPQHF.

The rearrangement links TRBV7-9 to TRBJ1-2; 7 nucleotides align to TRBD1. The germline V gene encodes CDR1 SEHNR and CDR2 FQNEAQ (reference sequence). V was clipped by 4 bases and J by 0 bases; unmatched bases: 11. This CDR3 is built from 17 residues. CDR3 sequence: CASSSASRGTANYGYTF. CDR3 nucleotide sequence: TGTGCCAGCAGCTCAGCTAGTAGGGGGACAGCTAACTATGGCTACACCTTC.

The rearrangement uses TRBV28 and TRBJ1-2, with D possibly matching TRBD1 (5 bases). The V gene's germline CDR1 is MDHEN and CDR2 SYDVKM. The CDR3 covers 17 residues. V shed 2 bases and J shed 4 bases, with 20 bases lying between them. The CDR3 DNA reads as TGTGCCAGCAGTTTAAGACTGGAGGGGCAGTCCGTCTATGGCTACACCTTC. Its protein product is CASSLRLEGQSVYGYTF.

The chain couples TRBV9 to TRBJ2-7; 10 nucleotides agree with TRBD1. Germline CDR1 and CDR2: SGDLS and YYNGEE. CDR3 length equals 15 residues. Trimming removed 3 bases from V and 8 bases from J; junction bases left unmatched: 11. CDR3 residues: CASSDPTGGESQQYF. CDR3 nucleotides: TGTGCCAGCAGCGACCCGACAGGGGGCGAGTCTCAGCAGTACTTC. Supplemented by reference TRBV9 and TRBJ2-7, the full variable domain reads DSGVTQTPKHLITATGQRVTLRCSPRSGDLSVYWYQQSLDQGLQFLIQYYNGEERAKGNILERFSAQQFPDLHSELNLSSLELGDSALYFCASSDPTGGESQQYFGPGTRLTVT.

The V gene is TRBV6-5, the J gene TRBJ2-7; D may be TRBD1 (6 bases). The CDR3 contains 14 residues. Looked up from germline, CDR1 is MNHEY and CDR2 is SVGAGI. V lost 5 bases to trimming and J lost 2 bases, with 13 bases between them. Here the CDR3 reads CASSEDRFPYEQYF. The CDR3 nucleotides read TGTGCCAGCAGTGAAGACAGGTTTCCCTACGAGCAGTACTTC.

V and J are TRBV9 and TRBJ2-1, with D tentatively TRBD2 (6 bases). V was clipped by 4 bases and J by 9 bases, with 17 bases between them. Germline V gene sequence: CDR1 SGDLS, CDR2 YYNGEE. The CDR3 consists of 14 residues. CDR3 coding DNA: TGTGCCAGCAGCCCAATAGAACTAGCTCCTGAGCAGTTCTTC. This translates into CASSPIELAPEQFF.

The genes are TRBV6-5 and TRBJ2-1; TRBD2 aligns across 11 bases. Germline values: CDR1 MNHEY, CDR2 SVGAGI. The CDR3 extends over 15 amino acids. V lost 7 bases, J lost 4 bases, and 6 bases stayed unmatched. CDR3 coding DNA: TGTGCCAGCACCCTCGGGACTAGCGGTTACAATGAGCAGTTCTTC. Amino acid sequence: CASTLGTSGYNEQFF.

This clone was observed once. This sequence joins TRBV7-9 and TRBJ1-5, with 7 bases identical to TRBD1. CDR3 length: 17 residues. The V gene end was trimmed by 2 bases and the J gene end by 1 base; junction bases not matched to a gene: 8. Germline V gene sequence: CDR1 SEHNR, CDR2 FQNEAQ (reference sequence). CDR3 loop: CASSLTGVNPSNQPQHF. The CDR3 coding sequence is TGTGCCAGCAGCTTAACAGGGGTAAACCCAAGCAATCAGCCCCAGCATTTT.

The genes are TRBV6-4 and TRBJ2-3; TRBD1 might be the D (6 bases). Germline V gives CDR1 MRHNA, CDR2 SNTAGT. The CDR3 covers 15 residues. Trimming shortened V by 6 bases and J by 1 base, and 14 bases separated the two germline ends. CDR3 loop: CASREQGSGTDTQYF. CDR3 sequence (DNA): TGTGCCAGCAGGGAGCAGGGGTCTGGCACAGATACGCAGTATTTT.

The CDR3 region has the DNA TGTGCCAGTAGTATACCCCGACAGCCTAGCACAGATACGCAGTATTTT. Protein sequence: CASSIPRQPSTDTQYF. The V gene is TRBV19, the J gene TRBJ2-3; D is perhaps TRBD1 (5 bases). Germline V gene lookup returns CDR1 LNHDA and CDR2 SQIVND (reference sequence). The ends were cut back, 2 bases at V and 0 bases at J, with 12 bases in the middle. This CDR3 contains 16 residues.

CDR3 region: CASSSQGAPGQPQHF. In DNA form, the CDR3 reads TGCGCCAGCAGCTCTCAGGGGGCGCCTGGTCAGCCCCAGCATTTT. The rearrangement joins TRBV5-1 to TRBJ1-5; 8 bases are a match to TRBD1. This CDR3 spans 15 amino acids. CDR1 is SGHRS, CDR2 YFSETQ, per germline. V dropped 3 bases and J dropped 6; count of bases not matched to a gene: 8. The variable domain in full, completed from reference TRBV5-1 and TRBJ1-5, reads KAGVTQTPRYLIKTRGQQVTLSCSPISGHRSVSWYQQTPGQGLQFLFEYFSETQRNKGNFPGRFSGRQFSNSRSEMNVSTLELGDSALYLCASSSQGAPGQPQHFGDGTRLSIL.

The rearrangement uses TRBV29-1 and TRBJ2-1; D possibly corresponds to TRBD2 (6 bases). The CDR3 length is 14 residues. Trimming cost V 6 bases and J 10 bases, with 22 bases left between them. CDR1 is SQVTM and CDR2 is ANQGSEA in the germline V gene. The CDR3 spells CSVAAGRDFGEQFF. The CDR3 region has the DNA TGCAGCGTAGCCGCGGGACGGGACTTCGGGGAGCAGTTCTTC.

V gene TRBV10-3 combines with J gene TRBJ2-7, with 13 bases matching TRBD2. This CDR3 contains 14 residues. V shed 3 bases and J 6 bases; nucleotides not matched to a gene: 2. Germline values: CDR1 ENHRY, CDR2 SYGVKD. The CDR3 spells CAISDRTSGSEQYF. The CDR3 DNA sequence: TGTGCCATCAGTGACAGGACTAGCGGGAGCGAGCAGTACTTC.

J is TRBJ1-5 and V is TRBV4-3, with D unclear. The CDR3 loop spans 16 amino acids. Germline V lookup: CDR1 LGHNA, CDR2 YSLEER. The V end lost 0 bases, the J end lost 2 bases, and 11 bases lay between the germline ends. CDR3 residues: CASSQDARRGNQPQHF. CDR3 coding DNA: TGCGCCAGCAGCCAAGACGCCAGACGGGGCAATCAGCCCCAGCATTTT.

J is TRBJ2-7 and V is TRBV27; maybe TRBD2 (5 bases). Germline V gives CDR1 MNHEY, CDR2 SMNVEV (reference sequence). Between the trimmed V and J ends, which lost 4 bases and 4 bases, there was a span of 17 bases. This CDR3 is 15 amino acids long. The CDR3 DNA reads as TGTGCCAGCAGTTCAGCCCGAGGGTTTAGGTACGAGCAGTACTTC. This gives the protein CASSSARGFRYEQYF.

The V gene is TRBV19, the J gene TRBJ2-2; TRBD1 matches at 8 bases. The CDR3 contains 14 residues. Trimming cost V 8 bases and J 3 bases; bases outside gene matches: 5. Germline V CDR1 and CDR2: LNHDA, SQIVND (reference sequence). The CDR3 here is CASGGQGHTGELFF. DNA of the CDR3: TGTGCCAGTGGTGGACAGGGACACACCGGGGAGCTGTTTTTT.

This chain connects TRBV5-4 to TRBJ2-3; TRBD1 is a possible D gene (5 bases). This CDR3 has 13 amino acids. CDR1 is SGHNT, CDR2 YYREEE, per germline (reference sequence). V lost 0 bases to trimming and J lost 6 bases, with 8 bases between them. The CDR3 reads CASSLDSGDTQYF. The DNA of the CDR3 is TGTGCCAGCAGCTTGGATTCAGGGGATACGCAGTATTTT. Using reference TRBV5-4 and TRBJ2-3 for the parts outside the CDR3, the full variable domain is ETGVTQSPTHLIKTRGQQVTLRCSSQSGHNTVSWYQQALGQGPQFIFQYYREEENGRGNFPPRFSGLQFPNYSSELNVNALELDDSALYLCASSLDSGDTQYFGPGTRLTVL.

V is TRBV18 and J is TRBJ1-2; D might be TRBD1 (5 bases). The V gene lost 1 base and the J gene lost 0 bases, with 9 bases spanning the gap. CDR1 and CDR2 (germline): KGHSH, LQKENI. The CDR3 contains 15 residues. CDR3: CASSPQGVANYGYTF. CDR3 DNA sequence: TGTGCCAGCTCACCACAAGGGGTAGCTAACTATGGCTACACCTTC.

The V call is TRBV6-5, the J call TRBJ1-4, with D possibly TRBD1 on 5 matching bases. Deletions cut 2 bases from V and 7 bases from J, with 14 bases between. Germline lookup yields CDR1 MNHEY and CDR2 SVGAGI. This CDR3 is 15 amino acids long. CDR3 amino acids: CASSYGGVLGEKLFF. CDR3 DNA sequence: TGTGCCAGCAGTTACGGGGGGGTACTTGGTGAAAAACTGTTTTTT.

The rearrangement uses TRBV19 and TRBJ2-7, with TRBD2 matching 8 bases. CDR1 LNHDA and CDR2 SQIVND come from the germline V gene (reference sequence). Losses at the gene ends were 3 bases for V and 2 bases for J; bases not matched to a gene: 6. The CDR3 consists of 15 residues. The CDR3 here is CASSIEREITYEQYF. CDR3 coding DNA: TGTGCCAGTAGTATCGAGCGGGAGATAACCTACGAGCAGTACTTC.

The J gene is TRBJ2-3, the V gene TRBV6-5, with D hard to call. Germline CDR1 is MNHEY and CDR2 is SVGAGI. The CDR3 is 15 residues long. V was shortened by 4 bases and J by 10 bases, with 21 bases between the two germline ends. Here the CDR3 reads CASSFRPKLRSAQYF. CDR3 nucleotide sequence: TGTGCCAGCAGTTTTCGACCGAAACTACGAAGTGCGCAGTATTTT.

This chain uses TRBV28 with TRBJ2-7, with 7 nucleotides matching TRBD1. V dropped 5 bases and J dropped 1; count of bases not matched to a gene: 5. From germline, CDR1 is MDHEN and CDR2 SYDVKM. The CDR3 is 14 amino acids. As DNA, the CDR3 is TGTGCCAGCAGTATACTGACAGGGTCCTACGAGCAGTACTTC. It encodes CASSILTGSYEQYF.

This sequence joins TRBV11-2 and TRBJ2-5; TRBD2 matches 8 bases. The CDR3 contains 16 residues. The J segment lost 6 bases and the V segment lost 0 bases, leaving 9 bases of the junction unmatched. Germline V gene lookup returns CDR1 SGHAT and CDR2 FQNNGV. The CDR3 protein is CASSLEGIGRVKTQYF. The DNA for the CDR3 is TGTGCCAGCAGCTTAGAGGGTATCGGGAGGGTAAAGACCCAGTACTTC. The full variable domain, its missing parts supplied by reference TRBV11-2 and TRBJ2-5, is EAGVAQSPRYKIIEKRQSVAFWCNPISGHATLYWYQQILGQGPKLLIQFQNNGVVDDSQLPKDRFSAERLKGVDSTLKIQPAKLEDSAVYLCASSLEGIGRVKTQYFGPGTRLLVL.

The rearrangement links TRBV2 to TRBJ2-2; perhaps TRBD2 as D (5 bases). With 8 bases removed from V and 0 bases from J, the gap between germline ends came to 13 bases. The length of the CDR3 is 15 residues. CDR1 is SNHLY and CDR2 is FYNNEI in the germline V gene. The CDR3 region is CASAKADPNTGELFF. CDR3 sequence (DNA): TGTGCCAGCGCTAAAGCGGACCCGAACACCGGGGAGCTGTTTTTT.

The chain employs TRBV12-5 and TRBJ2-7; no reliable D call. The CDR3 sequence is 10 residues long. Germline V lookup: CDR1 LGHNT, CDR2 FRNRAP. V was trimmed by 6 bases and J by 4 bases, leaving 4 bases between them. The CDR3 DNA reads as TGTGCTAGTGGGAGGTACGAGCAGTACTTC. Protein sequence: CASGRYEQYF.

The chain recombines TRBV5-1 with TRBJ2-7; D possibly corresponds to TRBD2 (6 bases). CDR3 length: 15 amino acids. Germline V gene data show CDR1 as SGHRS and CDR2 as YFSETQ. Trimming removed 4 bases at V and 3 bases at J, with 17 bases between. The CDR3 region is CASSPVAGKVYEQYF. CDR3 DNA sequence: TGCGCCAGCAGCCCGGTCGCGGGAAAGGTCTACGAGCAGTACTTC.